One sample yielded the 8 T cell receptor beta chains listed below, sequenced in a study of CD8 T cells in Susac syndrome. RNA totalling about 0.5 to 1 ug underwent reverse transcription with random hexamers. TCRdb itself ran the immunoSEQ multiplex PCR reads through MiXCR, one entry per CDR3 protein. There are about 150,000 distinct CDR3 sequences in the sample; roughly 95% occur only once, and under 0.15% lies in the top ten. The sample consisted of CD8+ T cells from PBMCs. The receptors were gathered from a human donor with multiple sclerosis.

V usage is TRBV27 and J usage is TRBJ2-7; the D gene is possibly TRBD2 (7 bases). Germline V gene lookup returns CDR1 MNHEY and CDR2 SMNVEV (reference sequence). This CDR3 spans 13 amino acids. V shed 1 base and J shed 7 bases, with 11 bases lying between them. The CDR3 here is CASSLLGGGEQYF. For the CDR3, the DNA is TGTGCCAGCAGTTTATTGGGAGGGGGGGAGCAGTACTTC.

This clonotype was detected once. The CDR3 here is CAWSVQGGKDGYTF. The CDR3 coding sequence is TGTGCCTGGAGTGTACAAGGGGGCAAAGATGGCTACACCTTC. V gene TRBV30 combines with J gene TRBJ1-2, with 7 bases lining up with TRBD1. After removal of 0 bases from V and 6 bases from J, the junction contained 7 bases not matched to a gene. There are 14 residues in the CDR3. The germline V gene has CDR1 GTSNPN and CDR2 SVGIG (reference sequence).

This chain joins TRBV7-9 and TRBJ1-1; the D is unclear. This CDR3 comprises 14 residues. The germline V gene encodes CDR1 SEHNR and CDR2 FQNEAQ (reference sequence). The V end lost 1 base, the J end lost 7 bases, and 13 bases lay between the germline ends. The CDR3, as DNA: TGTGCCAGCAGCTTAGGTAGGGTTACCGATGAAGCTTTCTTT. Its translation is CASSLGRVTDEAFF.

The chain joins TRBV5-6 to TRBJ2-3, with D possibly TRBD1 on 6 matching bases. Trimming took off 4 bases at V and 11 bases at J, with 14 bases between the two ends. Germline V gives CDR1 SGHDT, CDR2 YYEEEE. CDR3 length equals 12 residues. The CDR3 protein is CASSGRTVEQYF. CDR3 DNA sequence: TGTGCCAGCAGCGGACGGACAGTGGAGCAGTATTTT.

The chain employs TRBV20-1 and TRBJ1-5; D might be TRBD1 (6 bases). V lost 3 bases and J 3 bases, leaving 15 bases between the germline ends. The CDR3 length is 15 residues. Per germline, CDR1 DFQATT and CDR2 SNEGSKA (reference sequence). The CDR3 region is CSARETGDPNQPQHF. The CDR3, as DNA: TGCAGTGCTAGGGAGACAGGAGACCCCAATCAGCCCCAGCATTTT.

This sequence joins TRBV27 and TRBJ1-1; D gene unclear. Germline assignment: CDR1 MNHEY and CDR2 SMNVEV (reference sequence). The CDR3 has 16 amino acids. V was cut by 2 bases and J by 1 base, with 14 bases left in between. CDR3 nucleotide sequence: TGTGCCAGCAGTTTACCCCCCGGACGGACGAACACTGAAGCTTTCTTT. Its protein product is CASSLPPGRTNTEAFF.

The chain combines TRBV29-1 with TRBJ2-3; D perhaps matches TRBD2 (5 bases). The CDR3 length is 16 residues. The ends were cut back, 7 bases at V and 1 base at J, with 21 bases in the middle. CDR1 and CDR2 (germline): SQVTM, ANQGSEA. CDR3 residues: CSADGGPAGGTDTQYF. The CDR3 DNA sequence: TGCAGCGCAGACGGCGGGCCCGCCGGGGGCACAGATACGCAGTATTTT.

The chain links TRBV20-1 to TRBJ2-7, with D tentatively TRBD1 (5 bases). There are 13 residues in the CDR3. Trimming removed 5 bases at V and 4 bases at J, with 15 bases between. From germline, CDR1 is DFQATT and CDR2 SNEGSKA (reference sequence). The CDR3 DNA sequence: TGCAGTGCTGGCCGAGACAGCCTATACGAGCAGTACTTC. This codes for CSAGRDSLYEQYF.